This TCR beta chain was identified during a study of cytomegalovirus exposure and HLA in healthy donors. A note on this clone: Its cognate antigen is unknown.

Use of 60 Vbeta and 13 Jbeta primers characterized the PCR. TCRdb's table, derived via immunoSEQ multiplex PCR, lists solely in-frame clones and lacks some. In the table there are a few hundred thousand clones, 60% to 80% of which are singletons. CDR3 length equals 14 residues. V was clipped by 7 bases and J by 0 bases, with 11 bases between them. From germline, CDR1 is ENHRY and CDR2 SYGVKD. Study results and caveats: Under in vitro conditions, three CMV-associated chains were confirmed as specific for CMV antigens.

The TCR sequence derives from a young man in good health and CMV-seronegative. Input material: PBMCs. The chain couples TRBV10-3 to TRBJ2-3; a possible D gene is TRBD2 (5 bases). DNA of the CDR3: TGTGCCATCACCCGGGGAGATAGCACAGATACGCAGTATTTT. Translating gives CAITRGDSTDTQYF.